There are a few counts of the clone carrying this T cell receptor beta chain. These data belong to a study of cytomegalovirus exposure and HLA in healthy donors. Clones were read by immunoSEQ multiplex PCR, and TCRdb kept only the in-frame ones, dropping some. The sample lists under 150,000 clones; about 87% were seen once. The sequence derives from a man between 18 and 29 years old in good health and CMV-seropositive. Material for sequencing was PBMCs.

The CDR3 DNA reads TGTGCCATCAGTGAGTCGTCTGGTTCGACAGGGCGGGATACCGGGGAGCTGTTTTTT. Protein sequence: CAISESSGSTGRDTGELFF. The chain uses TRBV10-3 and TRBJ2-2; tentative D call: TRBD1 (7 bases). The CDR3 spans 19 residues. Germline loops: CDR1 ENHRY, CDR2 SYGVKD. V lost 0 bases and J 5 bases, leaving 22 bases between the germline ends.